This T cell receptor beta chain was identified in a study of patients and donors after allogeneic stem cell transplantation. The CDR3 extends over 16 amino acids. J lost 4 bases, V lost 3 bases, and 5 bases had no gene match. MiXCR, applied by TCRdb to the RT-PCR reads, yields one record per CDR3 protein. The sample holds roughly 880,000 distinct CDR3 sequences, about a sixth seen once. The sequenced sample was blood, either unsorted or a sorted T cell fraction (not recorded which). The receptor's source is a human donor who was either an allogeneic HSCT recipient or a stem cell or donor lymphocyte infusion donor (not recorded which). It is not recorded whose cells these are; they may come from a transplant donor. This chain links TRBV12-3 or TRBV12-4 with TRBJ2-1; 11 bases fit TRBD2. The DNA for the CDR3 is TGTGCCAGCAGTTTTTCCGGGACTAGCGGTTACAATGAGCAGTTCTTC. Translating it yields CASSFSGTSGYNEQFF.